Listed here is a single T cell receptor (beta chain). This sample stems from a study of shared clonotypes between healthy human individuals. Study overall: CD4 naive cells filled three plates per donor, CD4 memory three, CD8 naive two and CD8 memory one.

The CDR3 is 16 residues long. The V and J ends lost 4 bases and 1 base respectively, with 15 bases between them. Per the germline V gene, CDR1 is SGHNT and CDR2 is YYREEE (reference sequence). Sequencing was performed with immunoSEQ multiplex PCR; in TCRdb, only in-frame clones are kept and a portion is missing. The sample includes around 2.3 million clones, roughly 95% seen only once; the top ten take roughly 0.13%. The sequencing input was naive CD4+ T cells sorted from blood. Subset in this sample: CD45RA+ positively selected. The source of this sequence is a man between 18 and 29 years old in good health. The chain combines TRBV5-4 with TRBJ2-4; the D call may be TRBD1 or TRBD2 (5 bases each). The CDR3 here is CASSPSRGEAKNIQYF. The CDR3 region has the DNA TGTGCCAGCAGCCCTAGCCGGGGCGAGGCCAAAAACATTCAGTACTTC.